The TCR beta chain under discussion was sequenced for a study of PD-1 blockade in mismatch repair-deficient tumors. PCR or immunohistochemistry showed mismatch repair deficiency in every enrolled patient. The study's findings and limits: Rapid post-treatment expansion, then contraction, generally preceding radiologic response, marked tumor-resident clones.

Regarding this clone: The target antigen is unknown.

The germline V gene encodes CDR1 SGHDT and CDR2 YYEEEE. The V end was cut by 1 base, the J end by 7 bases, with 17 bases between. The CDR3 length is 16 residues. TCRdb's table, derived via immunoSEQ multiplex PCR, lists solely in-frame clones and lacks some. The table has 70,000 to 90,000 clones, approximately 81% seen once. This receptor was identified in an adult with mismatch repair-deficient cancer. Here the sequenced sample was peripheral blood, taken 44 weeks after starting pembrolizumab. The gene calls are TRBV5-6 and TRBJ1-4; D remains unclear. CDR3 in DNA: TGTGCCAGCAGCTTGTCGTCCGGGAAGTCAGGTGAAAAACTGTTTTTT. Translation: CASSLSSGKSGEKLFF.